Listed below are T cell receptor beta chains from one sample, sequenced in a study of blood T cell repertoires in COVID-19. Generated by immunoSEQ multiplex PCR, the TCRdb table keeps only in-frame clones and is missing some. The sample lists some 260,000 clones, approximately 86% occurring once. The specimen sequenced was PBMCs or T cells enriched from blood (not recorded which). These TCRs come from a woman under 40 with acute COVID-19. Each CDR3 is given with its conserved first and last residue. D genes are given only for firm matches. For some rows the clone size is stated as once, few or many, or as a class when expanded; others skip it.

TRBV19	TRBD1	TRBJ2-2	15	-	TGTGCCAGTAGACTTGACAGGGCAAACACCGGGGAGCTGTTTTTT	CASRLDRANTGELFF
TRBV5-1	-	TRBJ2-5	16	-	TGCGCCAGCAGCTTGAGTATCGGCGGTCCGGGGGAGACCCAGTACTTC	CASSLSIGGPGETQYF
TRBV27	-	TRBJ1-6	15	few	TGTGCCAGCAGTTTTGGACGGGGGGGAAATTCACCCCTCCACTTT	CASSFGRGGNSPLHF
TRBV3-1/TRBV3-2	TRBD2	TRBJ2-7	13	-	TGTGCCAGCAGCAAAGGGAGGGGCTACGAGCAGTACTTC	CASSKGRGYEQYF
TRBV7-9	TRBD1	TRBJ1-2	17	-	TGTGCCAGCAGCTTAGCGGGACAGGGAGTTGTCGGCCGGGGCTACACCTTC	CASSLAGQGVVGRGYTF
TRBV11-2	TRBD1	TRBJ1-1	15	few	TGTGCCAGCAGCAGGACAGGGGTGGTAGGCACTGAAGCTTTCTTT	CASSRTGVVGTEAFF
TRBV4-1	TRBD2	TRBJ2-7	14	-	TGCGCCAGCAGCGACCTAGCGGGAGCGGATGAGCAGTACTTC	CASSDLAGADEQYF
TRBV6-2/TRBV6-3	-	TRBJ2-1	18	-	TGTGCCAGCAGTTATCCATTTCAGGGAACCCCCAGCTACAATGAGCAGTTCTTC	CASSYPFQGTPSYNEQFF
TRBV5-1	-	TRBJ1-1	13	-	TGCGCCAGCAGCTTAAGAACTTACACTGAAGCTTTCTTT	CASSLRTYTEAFF
TRBV27	-	TRBJ1-3	13	-	TGTGCCAGCAGTAGGGGCTCTGGAAACACCATATATTTT	CASSRGSGNTIYF
TRBV15	TRBD2	TRBJ2-1	16	-	TGTGCCACCAGCAGACCACGACTAGCCGCGACGAATGAGCAGTTCTTC	CATSRPRLAATNEQFF
TRBV19	-	TRBJ1-5	16	-	TGTGCCAGTAGTATAGCCCTGGGGGGGAGAGGACAGCCCCAGCATTTT	CASSIALGGRGQPQHF
TRBV28	TRBD1	TRBJ1-5	15	-	TGTGCCAGCAGTACAGCCGGGACAGAGGATCAGCCCCAGCATTTT	CASSTAGTEDQPQHF
TRBV12-3/TRBV12-4	-	TRBJ1-1	12	-	TGTGCCAGCAGCCCTCGGGACACTGAAGCTTTCTTT	CASSPRDTEAFF
TRBV29-1	TRBD1	TRBJ2-7	20	-	TGCAGCCCGAACAACCCCCCCAATTGGACAGGGCGCTACGGAGCCTACGAGCAGTACTTC	CSPNNPPNWTGRYGAYEQYF
TRBV6-6	TRBD1	TRBJ1-5	16	few	TGTGCCAGCAGTGCTCAAAGGACAGGGGGCAATCAGCCCCAGCATTTT	CASSAQRTGGNQPQHF
TRBV7-2	TRBD1	TRBJ1-2	13	-	TGTGCCAGCAGCGCTACACCAACCCGGGACAGTACCTTC	CASSATPTRDSTF
TRBV5-5	-	TRBJ1-2	15	-	TGTGCCAGCAGCTTGGCTAGGACAGAAGCCTATGGCTACACCTTC	CASSLARTEAYGYTF
TRBV3-1/TRBV3-2	-	TRBJ2-1	16	-	TGTGCCAGCAGCCAACAGAGGGGGAGCTCCTACAATGAGCAGTTCTTC	CASSQQRGSSYNEQFF
TRBV19	TRBD1	TRBJ2-1	15	-	TGTGCCAGTAGTTCCCGGGACAGGGGCCCGGGCGAGCAGTTCTTC	CASSSRDRGPGEQFF
TRBV3-1/TRBV3-2	-	TRBJ2-5	13	-	TGTGCCAGCAGCCTCGACAGCAAAGAGACCCAGTACTTC	CASSLDSKETQYF
TRBV29-1	-	TRBJ1-5	13	-	TGCAGCGTTTCGGACAGTTCTTATCAGCCCCAGCATTTT	CSVSDSSYQPQHF
TRBV28	TRBD1	TRBJ1-5	15	-	TGTGCCAGCAGTTCTCCGGGACAGGGGAATCAGCCCCAGCATTTT	CASSSPGQGNQPQHF
TRBV18	TRBD1	TRBJ2-7	16	-	TGTGCCAGCTCACCACCGGCAGGGGGTCAACAGCCCGAGCAGTACTTC	CASSPPAGGQQPEQYF
TRBV15	-	TRBJ2-7	14	once	TGTGCCACCAGCGTCAGGGGGGAAGGTGGAGAGCAGTACTTC	CATSVRGEGGEQYF
TRBV10-1	TRBD2	TRBJ2-7	19	-	TGCGCCAGCAGTGAGTCAATGGATTTCTGCGGGAGGGCTAGCTACGAGCAGTACTTC	CASSESMDFCGRASYEQYF
TRBV28	TRBD2	TRBJ2-3	21	-	TGTGCCAGTTTTCCCCTAGGGACTAGCGGGAGGGCCCAGCCGGGCACAGATACGCAGTATTTT	CASFPLGTSGRAQPGTDTQYF
TRBV29-1	TRBD2	TRBJ2-7	12	-	TGCAGCGTTGGTGCGGGGGCCTACGAGCAGTACTTC	CSVGAGAYEQYF
TRBV4-1	-	TRBJ1-2	16	-	TGCGCCAGCAGCCAACAACAGGGACAAGCTAACTATGGCTACACCTTC	CASSQQQGQANYGYTF
TRBV5-4	TRBD2	TRBJ2-1	16	-	TGTGCCAGCAGCAAGGGGCTAGCGGGGTTAGGAAGTGAGCAGTTCTTC	CASSKGLAGLGSEQFF
TRBV7-9	-	TRBJ1-5	13	few	TGTGCCAGCAGCTCCAGCGGAGTTAAGCCCCAGCATTTT	CASSSSGVKPQHF
TRBV15	-	TRBJ1-4	16	-	TGTGCCACCAGCAGAGATCGGGGGAGCTCCGTGGAAAAACTGTTTTTT	CATSRDRGSSVEKLFF
TRBV3-1/TRBV3-2	-	TRBJ1-3	16	-	TGTGCCAGCAGCCAAGGGTCGGACGGGGCTGGAAACACCATATATTTT	CASSQGSDGAGNTIYF
TRBV19	-	TRBJ2-7	14	once	TGTGCCAGTAGTATACAGGGGCACGGGGACGAGCAGTACTTC	CASSIQGHGDEQYF
TRBV2	-	TRBJ2-1	15	-	TGTGCCAGCCGGAGGGGAACCAGCTCCTACAATGAGCAGTTCTTC	CASRRGTSSYNEQFF
TRBV18	-	TRBJ1-4	14	-	TGTGCCAGCTCACCACTTGGGCGTCCCGAAAAACTGTTTTTT	CASSPLGRPEKLFF
TRBV29-1	TRBD1	TRBJ1-2	12	-	TGCAGCGTTGAAGTGTCAGGGGGTTTGTACACCTTC	CSVEVSGGLYTF
TRBV5-1	-	TRBJ2-3	14	-	TGCGCCAGCAGCCTGGTCGGGGTCACAGATACGCAGTATTTT	CASSLVGVTDTQYF
TRBV3-1/TRBV3-2	-	TRBJ2-5	15	-	TGTGCCAGCAGCCGGGCCACAGGGAACCAAGAGACCCAGTACTTC	CASSRATGNQETQYF